A selection of T cell receptor beta chains follows, all from one sample in a study of glioma-infiltrating T cells. TCRdb passed the multiplex PCR reads through MiXCR, listing each CDR3 protein once. The repertoire holds about 5,700 distinct CDR3 sequences, with 40% to 45% as singletons. The material sequenced was glioma tissue, nonneoplastic brain tissue, or PBMCs (not recorded which). These receptor sequences come from a human donor with low-grade glioma or glioblastoma, undergoing nonglioma brain surgery, or in good health (not recorded which). Both conserved end residues are part of each CDR3. A D gene is named only where the DNA matches it firmly. Only some rows state a clone size, as once, few, many or a class for expanded clones.

j_call d_call v_call clone_size cdr3_aa cdr3_nt
TRBJ1-1 - TRBV28 - CASSLRGWMTEAFF TGTGCCAGCAGTTTAAGGGGTTGGATGACTGAAGCTTTCTTT
TRBJ2-7 - TRBV10-3 many CAISDSSYEQYF TGTGCCATCAGTGACAGCTCCTACGAGCAGTACTTC
TRBJ2-7 TRBD2 TRBV2 - CASSETSGSRGEQYF TGTGCCAGCAGTGAGACTAGCGGGAGTCGCGGCGAGCAGTACTTC
TRBJ2-3 - TRBV7-9 many CASSLLEDTQYF TGTGCCAGCAGCTTACTAGAGGATACGCAGTATTTT
TRBJ1-2 - TRBV6-5 - CASRAQTFYGYTF TGTGCCAGCAGAGCACAGACTTTCTATGGCTACACCTTC
TRBJ2-5 - TRBV11-2 many CASSLERDLEETQYF TGTGCCAGCAGCTTAGAGAGGGACTTAGAAGAGACCCAGTACTTC
TRBJ1-6 - TRBV27 - CASSLFQNSPLHF TGTGCCAGCAGTTTATTCCAGAATTCACCCCTCCACTTT
TRBJ2-7 - TRBV4-3 - CASSHSLGREQYF TGCGCCAGCAGCCATAGTCTGGGCCGCGAGCAGTACTTC
TRBJ2-7 - TRBV2 - CASSQQGGGNYEQYF TGTGCCAGCAGTCAGCAGGGGGGAGGGAACTACGAGCAGTACTTC
TRBJ2-1 - TRBV6-1 medium-sized CASGLLGNEQFF TGTGCCAGCGGACTCTTGGGCAATGAGCAGTTCTTC
TRBJ2-7 - TRBV27 - CASSLRLTASYEQYF TGTGCCAGCAGCCTAAGGTTAACTGCGTCCTACGAGCAGTACTTC
TRBJ2-1 TRBD2 TRBV7-8 once CTARAGGPVTEQFF TGCACCGCAAGAGCGGGAGGGCCTGTAACTGAGCAGTTCTTC
TRBJ1-3 - TRBV28 few CASSPRQAGGNTIYF TGTGCCAGCAGCCCCAGGCAGGCGGGGGGAAACACCATATATTTT
TRBJ2-5 TRBD1 TRBV20-1 medium-sized CSADGQDSWETQYF TGCAGTGCCGACGGACAGGATTCCTGGGAGACCCAGTACTTC
TRBJ1-1 - TRBV11-1 medium-sized CASRLAGYTEAFF TGTGCCAGCAGGCTCGCGGGATACACTGAAGCTTTCTTT
TRBJ2-1 - TRBV12-3/TRBV12-4 - CASRPSDGSYNEQFF TGTGCCAGCAGACCCTCCGACGGTTCCTACAATGAGCAGTTCTTC
TRBJ2-7 - TRBV3-1 - CASSPGPYEQYF TGTGCCAGCAGCCCAGGACCTTACGAGCAGTACTTC
TRBJ2-7 - TRBV5-1 - CASSGGPSSPTF TGCGCCAGCAGCGGCGGACCTTCGAGCCCTACTTTC
TRBJ2-7 - TRBV12-3/TRBV12-4 many CASSSTSRGPLYEQYF TGTGCCAGCAGCTCAACGTCCAGGGGTCCGCTCTACGAGCAGTACTTC
TRBJ2-1 TRBD2 TRBV3-1 - CASSQDGASGEQFF TGTGCCAGCAGCCAAGATGGGGCTAGCGGGGAGCAGTTCTTC
TRBJ2-7 TRBD2 TRBV20-1 - CSASRGAGVAEQYF TGCAGTGCTTCTCGCGGGGCGGGAGTCGCCGAGCAGTACTTC
TRBJ2-2 TRBD2 TRBV11-2 - CASSPGGRNTGELFF TGTGCCAGCAGCCCCGGGGGGAGAAACACCGGGGAGCTGTTTTTT
TRBJ2-7 - TRBV28 medium-sized CASSLSGGGQEEQYF TGTGCCAGCAGTTTATCGGGCGGTGGGCAGGAAGAGCAGTACTTC
TRBJ1-2 - TRBV29-1 - CSAEDPNYGYTF TGCAGCGCTGAGGACCCTAACTATGGCTACACCTTC
TRBJ2-1 - TRBV12-3/TRBV12-4 many CASSPRDTSYNEQFF TGTGCCAGCAGTCCTCGTGATACGTCCTACAATGAGCAGTTCTTC
TRBJ1-5 - TRBV2 medium-sized CASTARYNQPQHF TGTGCCAGCACTGCACGGTATAATCAGCCCCAGCATTTT
TRBJ2-1 TRBD2 TRBV11-3 many CASRPERGPGEQFF TGTGCCAGCAGACCAGAGCGGGGTCCCGGTGAGCAGTTCTTC
TRBJ2-1 TRBD2 TRBV7-2 - CASSLAIAGGDEQFF TGTGCCAGCAGCTTAGCCATAGCGGGAGGGGATGAGCAGTTCTTC
TRBJ2-7 - TRBV4-1 - CASSPRGENYEQYF TGCGCCAGCAGTCCCCGGGGAGAGAACTACGAGCAGTACTTC
TRBJ2-2 - TRBV7-9 - CASSRPGPSPTGELFF TGTGCCAGCAGCAGACCGGGCCCAAGTCCCACCGGGGAGCTGTTTTTT
TRBJ2-7 - TRBV7-9 - CASSSHNYEQYF TGTGCCAGCAGCTCCCATAATTACGAGCAGTACTTC
TRBJ2-1 TRBD2 TRBV20-1 many CSAISGGAVGEQFF TGCAGTGCTATAAGCGGGGGGGCCGTCGGTGAGCAGTTCTTC
TRBJ1-1 - TRBV4-1 - CASSQDALRDTEAFF TGCGCCAGCAGCCAGGACGCCCTCAGGGACACTGAAGCTTTCTTT
TRBJ1-4 - TRBV18 many CASSRLHTATNEKLFF TGTGCCAGCTCACGACTCCACACAGCAACTAATGAAAAACTGTTTTTT
TRBJ2-7 TRBD2 TRBV7-2 - CASSLAIAGGEQYF TGTGCCAGCAGCTTAGCCATAGCGGGAGGCGAGCAGTACTTC
TRBJ2-4 - TRBV5-1 - CAGAPTGIGTQYF TGCGCCGGCGCCCCCACAGGGATCGGCACTCAGTACTTC
TRBJ2-7 - TRBV6-6 - CASSYSEGVVYEQYF TGTGCCAGCAGTTACTCTGAGGGTGTCGTCTACGAGCAGTACTTC
TRBJ2-2 - TRBV24-1 large CATSDLRRGNTGELFF TGTGCCACCAGTGATTTAAGGAGGGGAAACACCGGGGAGCTGTTTTTT
TRBJ1-6 TRBD1 TRBV19 - CASSGGQGGNSPLHF TGTGCCAGTAGTGGAGGACAGGGTGGGAATTCACCCCTCCACTTT
TRBJ2-1 - TRBV20-1 - CSARDSSGRLYNEQFF TGCAGTGCTAGAGATTCTTCCGGGAGATTGTACAATGAGCAGTTCTTC
TRBJ2-1 - TRBV6-1 medium-sized CASSALRDTEQFF TGTGCCAGCAGTGCACTTCGGGACACCGAGCAGTTCTTC
TRBJ2-7 TRBD2 TRBV20-1 medium-sized CSARSGITLYEQYF TGCAGTGCCAGGAGCGGGATTACTCTTTACGAGCAGTACTTC
TRBJ2-1 TRBD1 TRBV3-1 many CASSQDEAGQGWREQFF TGTGCCAGCAGCCAAGATGAAGCCGGACAGGGATGGCGTGAGCAGTTCTTC